This T cell receptor beta chain originates from a study of beta chain features in type 1 diabetes (dated by TCRdb to about 2018). About the investigation overall: Mean age, gender distribution, total cell number and subset yield were not different between patients and healthy donors. Across all samples, some 100,000,000 sorted cells were examined, and cell number per subset correlated strongly with RNA yield. The study compared the TCRB repertoires of sorted circulating CD4+ T cell subsets in recently diagnosed type 1 diabetes patients with those in matched healthy donors. Whereas all 30 or so donors provided naive and central memory subsets, regulatory and stem cell-like memory subsets were isolated from just 8 patients and about eight healthy donors. Study-wide conclusions, independent of this receptor: Shorter templates might have been favored by PCR, but patient and control samples were amplified and corrected together, so both groups would have been affected equally by any skew. Naive, central memory and regulatory TCRB repertoires appeared to be more alike among patients than among healthy donors. Patients with type 1 diabetes made fewer insertions and deleted more nucleotides at VDJ recombination sites, implying thymic rearrangement abnormalities. Because the HLA sub-analyses included only small numbers of individuals, any influence of HLA type on TCRB rearrangement was left unresolved. Type 1 diabetes patients showed a moderate but significant shortening of TCRB CDR3 length in all four CD4+ subsets. Because cDNA rather than genomic DNA was sequenced, highly expressing activated cells could have been over-represented, although no difference in activation and CD3 levels was found between groups.

Each donor gave one peripheral blood draw, approximately 120 mL on average, collected into heparinised tubes. Naive, central memory, regulatory and stem cell-like memory CD4+ T cells were sorted on a BD FACSAria II using a panel including CD45RO, CCR7, CD25, CD127, CD95 and CD27. A purity above 95% was achieved for all sorted populations. PBMCs were separated immediately by Lymphoprep density gradient centrifugation and were stained directly, without being cultured. To minimize batch effects, samples were stained and sorted in pairs, one healthy donor with one patient per experiment. Of note for this clone: No antigen is known for it. Per-base quality was not reported, and no clone a single base away is much larger than it.

All of the isolated RNA was reverse transcribed with the High Capacity cDNA Reverse Transcription Kit, so expressed TCRB transcripts were sequenced. Naive, central memory and regulatory T cell samples underwent deep immunoSEQ sequencing, averaging roughly 3.4 million total reads per sample. After sorted cells were lysed in RLT buffer, RNA was extracted with DNase-treated RNeasy Micro or Mini kits, with the choice depending on cell number. Each cell subset was processed separately to prevent cross-contamination, with patient and healthy donor samples processed together. The immunoSEQ multiplex PCR was used to amplify TCRB sequences from cDNA, yielding 87-bp fragments that span the CDR3 region. Sequencing of the amplicons was done on the Illumina HiSeq platform. For the original study's pipeline: PCR bias was corrected computationally using synthetic template baselines, and reads within Hamming distance 2 were collapsed, with unmergeable singletons discarded. Reads were aligned against IMGT to assign V, D and J genes, CDR3 length and insertions or deletions at six rearrangement sites. Within each subset, clonotype counts were normalized to sorted cell number, and only after that were true diversity and Gini coefficients computed with the tcR R package. Repertoire sharing was quantified using the overlap coefficient calculated on TCRB nucleotide sequences. Out-of-frame TCRB sequences from naive cells were analyzed to stand in for the pre-selection repertoire. TCRdb's version of the immuneACCESS table is confined to in-frame rearrangements and falls short of the full clone set. An unresolved V gene accounts for under half of the shortfall where checked; the remainder is of unknown origin. The DNA gave D and trimming, while V, J and clone size come from that table. The sample table holds around 710,000 clones, of which roughly 12% were seen once. The ten largest clones capture more than 0.1% of the sample.

Taken from the germline V gene, the CDR1 and CDR2 loops are SGHRS and YFSETQ. The CDR3 contains 15 residues, cysteine and phenylalanine counted. The retained sequence is limited to the CDR3, 45 bases, with the frame set at the first base. Unmatched junction bases come to 9, with V trimmed by 4 bases and J by 4 bases. This receptor was taken from a man aged 30 to 39 with type 1 diabetes. The V and J genes are TRBV5-1 and TRBJ2-3, and 7 bases in between align with TRBD1. Material: naive CD4+ T cells from blood. The cell subset or site label of this sample denotes: true naive CD4+ T cells. The bases read TGCGCCAGCAGCCAAGACACAGGGGTTGCAGATACGCAGTATTTT. It translates as CASSQDTGVADTQYF.